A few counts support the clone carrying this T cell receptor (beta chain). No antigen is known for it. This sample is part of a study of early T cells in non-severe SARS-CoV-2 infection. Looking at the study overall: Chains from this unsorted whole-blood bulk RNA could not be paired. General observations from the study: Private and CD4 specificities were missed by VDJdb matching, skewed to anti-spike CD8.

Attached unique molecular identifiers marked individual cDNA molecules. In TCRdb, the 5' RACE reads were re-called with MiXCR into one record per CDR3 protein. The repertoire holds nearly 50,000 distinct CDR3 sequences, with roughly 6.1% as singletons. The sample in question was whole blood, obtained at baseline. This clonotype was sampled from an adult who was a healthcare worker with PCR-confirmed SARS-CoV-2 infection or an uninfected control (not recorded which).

The CDR3 protein is CASSYPYRDLEQFF. The CDR3 DNA reads as TGTGCCAGCAGTTACCCTTACCGGGACCTTGAGCAGTTCTTC. This chain joins TRBV7-3 and TRBJ2-1, with D perhaps TRBD1 or TRBD2 (5 bases each). Trimming stripped 6 bases from V and 9 bases from J, with 18 bases between. The length of the CDR3 is 14 residues. Germline V gives CDR1 SGHTA, CDR2 FQGTGA.